This TCR beta chain was captured by sequencing in a study of shared clonotypes between healthy human individuals. Study overall: Plates per donor: three CD4 naive, three CD4 memory, two CD8 naive, one CD8 memory. Overall study findings and caveats: An anticipated effect of sequencing depth on clonotype sharing among donors was recognized.

J lost 7 bases, V lost 7 bases, and 7 bases had no gene match. CDR3 length equals 14 residues. From germline, CDR1 is SGHTA and CDR2 FQGNSA. Note on this clone: Its antigen is not known.

Clones were sequenced by immunoSEQ multiplex PCR, and TCRdb holds only the in-frame ones, with some missing. The table records millions of clones, approximately 94% of them present only once. CD8 cells regarded as naive lacked CD45RO, were positively chosen for CCR7, and omitted terminally differentiated effector memory CD45RA+ cells. The receptor's source is a man aged 18 to 30 in good health. The V gene is TRBV7-2, the J gene TRBJ2-7; 13 nucleotides align to TRBD2. The sequenced sample was naive CD8+ T cells sorted from blood. In nucleotides, the CDR3 is TGTGCCAGCACCGCACTAGCGGGAGGGGGGGAGCAGTACTTC. Its protein is CASTALAGGGEQYF.